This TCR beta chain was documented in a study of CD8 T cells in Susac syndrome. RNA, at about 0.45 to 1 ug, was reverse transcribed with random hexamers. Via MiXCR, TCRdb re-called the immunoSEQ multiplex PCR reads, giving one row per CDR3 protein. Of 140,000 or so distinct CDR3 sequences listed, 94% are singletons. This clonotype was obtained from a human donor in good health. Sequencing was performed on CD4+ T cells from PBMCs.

The CDR3 protein is CASSISRGTGLDTEAFF. The CDR3, as DNA: TGTGCCAGTAGTATTTCCCGTGGGACAGGGCTGGACACTGAAGCTTTCTTT. This chain joins TRBV19 and TRBJ1-1; 9 bases map to TRBD1. Germline trimming cut 3 bases from V and 3 bases from J; bases unmatched to any gene: 11. Per the germline V gene, CDR1 is LNHDA and CDR2 is SQIVND (reference sequence). The CDR3 has 17 amino acids. Together with reference TRBV19 and TRBJ1-1, the CDR3 gives the full variable domain: DGGITQSPKYLFRKEGQNVTLSCEQNLNHDAMYWYRQDPGQGLRLIYYSQIVNDFQKGDIAEGYSVSREKKESFPLTVTSAQKNPTAFYLCASSISRGTGLDTEAFFGQGTRLTVV.